The 17 T cell receptor beta chains reported below all come from one sample, sequenced in a study of CD4+ T cells in melanoma. The protocol was immunoSEQ multiplex PCR, while the TCRdb copy is restricted to in-frame clones and leaves out a portion. The table records some 10,000 clones, roughly two thirds of them present only once. The sequenced sample was peripheral blood. These receptors all come from a human donor with melanoma.

The rearrangement joins TRBV27 to TRBJ2-7; D tentatively fits TRBD1 or TRBD2 (5 bases each). This CDR3 has 12 amino acids. V gave up 8 bases and J gave up 7 bases, with 15 bases separating them. Germline CDR1 reads MNHEY; CDR2 reads SMNVEV (reference sequence). The chain's CDR3 is CASGLRVDEQYF. In nucleotides, the CDR3 is TGTGCCAGCGGACTCAGGGTGGATGAGCAGTACTTC.

This clone has more than one count but fewer than ten. The CDR3 here is CASSVPLGQGEQYF. DNA of the CDR3: TGTGCCAGCAGTGTACCCCTGGGACAAGGCGAGCAGTACTTC. The chain links TRBV2 to TRBJ2-7; weak D call: TRBD1 (6 bases). V dropped 4 bases and J dropped 6 bases, with 16 bases sitting between them. CDR1 and CDR2 from the germline V gene are SNHLY and FYNNEI. CDR3 length: 14 amino acids.

The chain combines TRBV6-1 with TRBJ2-4; D not resolved. The CDR3 runs to 15 residues. Germline CDR1 and CDR2: MNHNS and SASEGT. V lost 5 bases, J lost 1 base, and 12 bases lay in between. The CDR3 nucleotides are TGTGCCAGCAGTTTCCTCGAGAGGGCCAAAAACATTCAGTACTTC. Residues: CASSFLERAKNIQYF.

CDR3 region: CASKGHSFNEQFF. CDR3 nucleotides: TGTGCCAGCAAGGGACACTCGTTCAATGAGCAGTTCTTC. The chain recombines TRBV6-1 with TRBJ2-1; D perhaps matches TRBD1 (6 bases). CDR1 and CDR2 (germline): MNHNS, SASEGT. The CDR3 has 13 amino acids. With 7 bases removed from V and 6 bases from J, the gap between germline ends came to 13 bases.

This clone was detected ten times or more. The same CDR3 is also encoded by other DNA sequences in this sample. The J gene is TRBJ1-2, the V gene TRBV7-6; 9 positions agree with TRBD1. CDR3 length: 13 amino acids. Germline-derived CDR1 and CDR2 are SGHVS and FNYEAQ. With V trimmed by 3 bases and J by 7 bases, 3 bases remained unmatched. The CDR3 nucleotides are TGTGCCAGCAGCTTGGGGACAGGGAGTGGCTACACCTTC. As protein: CASSLGTGSGYTF.

In its sample, this clone was seen once. V and J are TRBV6-1 and TRBJ2-5; no clear D gene. The CDR3 is 14 residues long. V shed 3 bases and J shed 1 base, with 9 bases lying between them. Germline V lookup: CDR1 MNHNS, CDR2 SASEGT. The CDR3 reads CASSEHAAQETQYF. DNA of the CDR3: TGTGCCAGCAGTGAGCATGCGGCCCAAGAGACCCAGTACTTC.

V gene TRBV6-5 combines with J gene TRBJ1-5, with D unclear. The germline V and J ends were trimmed by 6 bases and 1 base, with 13 bases remaining between them. The CDR3 loop spans 15 amino acids. Germline CDR1 is MNHEY and CDR2 is SVGAGI. The CDR3 DNA reads TGTGCCAGCAGCCCCACCTGGGGAAGCAATCAGCCCCAGCATTTT. It encodes CASSPTWGSNQPQHF.

The V and J genes are TRBV19 and TRBJ1-1; D possibly corresponds to TRBD1 (6 bases). Trimming cost V 5 bases and J 0 bases, with 7 bases left between them. The germline V gene encodes CDR1 LNHDA and CDR2 SQIVND (reference sequence). This CDR3 has 13 amino acids. The CDR3 is CASSDRLNTEAFF. The CDR3 DNA sequence: TGTGCCAGTAGTGACAGGTTGAACACTGAAGCTTTCTTT. The whole variable domain, filled in from reference TRBV19 and TRBJ1-1, reads DGGITQSPKYLFRKEGQNVTLSCEQNLNHDAMYWYRQDPGQGLRLIYYSQIVNDFQKGDIAEGYSVSREKKESFPLTVTSAQKNPTAFYLCASSDRLNTEAFFGQGTRLTVV.

V is TRBV11-2 and J is TRBJ2-3; D uncertain. Deletions cut 0 bases from V and 4 bases from J, with 8 bases between. The germline V gene has CDR1 SGHAT and CDR2 FQNNGV. This CDR3 is built from 14 residues. The CDR3 bases are TGTGCCAGCAGCTTAGACGTGGTGCCAGATACGCAGTATTTT. Its translation: CASSLDVVPDTQYF.

This chain connects TRBV7-6 to TRBJ2-2; 10 bases line up with TRBD1. In germline, CDR1 is SGHVS, CDR2 FNYEAQ. The V segment lost 5 bases and the J segment 9 bases; nucleotides outside the gene matches: 9. This CDR3 comprises 15 residues. CDR3 nucleotides: TGTGCCAGCAGCCTGGGGACAGGGGTTTCCAGGGAGCTGTTTTTT. It codes for CASSLGTGVSRELFF. Combining the CDR3 with reference TRBV7-6 and TRBJ2-2 gives the whole variable domain GAGVSQSPRYKVTKRGQDVALRCDPISGHVSLYWYRQALGQGPEFLTYFNYEAQQDKSGLPNDRFSAERPEGSISTLTIQRTEQRDSAMYRCASSLGTGVSRELFFGEGSRLTVL.

This clone came up many times. The J gene is TRBJ1-2, the V gene TRBV11-2, with unresolved D. V dropped 1 base and J dropped 4 bases, with 7 bases sitting between them. CDR1 SGHAT and CDR2 FQNNGV come from the germline V gene. The CDR3 totals 13 residues. In DNA, the CDR3 is TGTGCCAGCAGCTTAGCCCCCCCCTATGGCTACACCTTC. Translated: CASSLAPPYGYTF.

This sequence joins TRBV13 and TRBJ2-3; TRBD2 might be the D (6 bases). This CDR3 is built from 18 residues. Germline CDR1 and CDR2: PRHDT and FYEKMQ (reference sequence). The V end lost 5 bases, the J end lost 0 bases, and 21 bases lay between the germline ends. CDR3: CASSLSGPLGGSTDTQYF. The CDR3 DNA reads TGTGCCAGCAGCCTCAGCGGGCCCCTCGGCGGAAGCACAGATACGCAGTATTTT.

The chain combines TRBV14 with TRBJ2-7, with D uncertain. This CDR3 comprises 13 residues. V lost 4 bases to trimming and J lost 7 bases, with 14 bases between them. Germline V lookup: CDR1 SGHDN, CDR2 FVKESK. CDR3 DNA sequence: TGTGCCAGCAGCCCCCCGGGTGGGGTGGAGCAGTACTTC. Amino acid sequence: CASSPPGGVEQYF.

V is TRBV7-9 and J is TRBJ1-1; D gene unclear. Germline lookup yields CDR1 SEHNR and CDR2 FQNEAQ (reference sequence). CDR3 size: 13 residues. V was trimmed by 2 bases and J by 2 bases, leaving 6 bases between them. CDR3 amino acids: CASSLTTNTEAFF. The CDR3 DNA reads TGTGCCAGCAGCTTAACAACTAACACTGAAGCTTTCTTT.

The V gene is TRBV7-9, the J gene TRBJ1-4; D gene uncertain. Trimming removed 11 bases at V and 6 bases at J, with 10 bases between. Germline V gene lookup returns CDR1 SEHNR and CDR2 FQNEAQ (reference sequence). The CDR3 is 11 residues long. The CDR3 region has the DNA TGTGCCTCTGTGGAACATGAAAAACTGTTTTTT. Translating it yields CASVEHEKLFF.

The chain recombines TRBV5-4 with TRBJ1-2; no firm D call. CDR3 length: 12 amino acids. Germline-derived CDR1 and CDR2 are SGHNT and YYREEE (reference sequence). V lost 0 bases and J 5 bases, leaving 5 bases between the germline ends. The CDR3 bases are TGTGCCAGCAGCTTGGGAGGGTATGGCTACACCTTC. This sequence encodes CASSLGGYGYTF. The entire variable domain, with the rest obtained from reference TRBV5-4 and TRBJ1-2, is as follows: ETGVTQSPTHLIKTRGQQVTLRCSSQSGHNTVSWYQQALGQGPQFIFQYYREEENGRGNFPPRFSGLQFPNYSSELNVNALELDDSALYLCASSLGGYGYTFGSGTRLTVV.

This clone was picked up one time. One junction end does not reproduce the germline sequence, and a read error may be involved. J is TRBJ1-1 and V is TRBV5-6, with D perhaps TRBD1 (5 bases). Germline values: CDR1 SGHDT, CDR2 YYEEEE. The CDR3 is 14 residues long. The CDR3 protein is CASSLGGGDLGRIF. The CDR3 DNA sequence: TGTGCCAGCAGCTTGGGGGGAGGGGATTTGGGGAGGATCTTT.